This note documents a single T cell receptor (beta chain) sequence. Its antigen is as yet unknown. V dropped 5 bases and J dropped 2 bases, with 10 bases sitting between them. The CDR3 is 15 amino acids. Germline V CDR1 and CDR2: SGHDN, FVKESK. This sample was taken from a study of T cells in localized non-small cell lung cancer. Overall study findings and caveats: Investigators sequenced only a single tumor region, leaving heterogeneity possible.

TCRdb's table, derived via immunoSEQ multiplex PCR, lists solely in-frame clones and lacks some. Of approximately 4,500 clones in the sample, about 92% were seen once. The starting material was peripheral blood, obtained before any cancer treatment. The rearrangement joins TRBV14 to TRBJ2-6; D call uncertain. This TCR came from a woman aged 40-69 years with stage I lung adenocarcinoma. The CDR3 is CASSIGFTGANVLTF. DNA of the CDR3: TGTGCCAGCAGCATAGGGTTTACTGGGGCCAACGTCCTGACTTTC.